The 10 T cell receptor beta chains given below trace back to one sample, sequenced in a study of blood T cells in healthy people across ages. A sample-barcoded 5' primer and a J-beta primer mix were used in a second PCR of roughly 7 to 11 cycles. TCRdb reanalysed the 5' RACE reads using MiXCR and keeps one entry per CDR3 protein. The table has over 550,000 distinct CDR3 sequences, approximately 30% seen once; the top ten hold less than 20%. Source material: blood. The receptors derive from a woman aged 80 or over in good health.

This chain links TRBV7-2 with TRBJ2-1, with 7 bases lining up with TRBD2. CDR1 and CDR2 from the germline V gene are SGHTA and FQGNSA. CDR3 length: 16 amino acids. V lost 5 bases and J lost 8; bases outside the gene matches: 15. The CDR3 DNA sequence: TGTGCCAGCAGCCGTGACAGCGGGGACCTCGCGGATGAGCAGTTCTTC. It translates to CASSRDSGDLADEQFF.

The chain uses TRBV20-1 and TRBJ1-4; no reliable D call. CDR3 size: 12 residues. The germline V gene encodes CDR1 DFQATT and CDR2 SNEGSKA (reference sequence). V lost 4 bases, J lost 5 bases, and 8 bases lay in between. For the CDR3, the DNA is TGCAGTGCTAAGGGTCCCAATGAAAAACTGTTTTTT. This encodes CSAKGPNEKLFF.

This clonotype showed up many times. Mismatch with germline at one junction end may stem from a read error. The chain couples TRBV5-6 to TRBJ2-7; the D is unclear. The CDR3 is made up of 12 amino acids. Germline V gene lookup returns CDR1 SGHDT and CDR2 YYEEEE. This CDR3 is CASSLGSHEQYF. The CDR3 DNA reads TGTGCCAGCAGTCTTGGCTCCCACGAGCAGTACTTC. The variable domain in full, completed from reference TRBV5-6 and TRBJ2-7, reads DAGVTQSPTHLIKTRGQQVTLRCSPKSGHDTVSWYQQALGQGPQFIFQYYEEEERQRGNFPDRFSGHQFPNYSSELNVNALLLGDSALYLCASSLGSHEQYFGPGTRLTVT.

With regard to this clonotype: Just one base apart from a much larger clone, this may be a read error. The chain joins TRBV24-1 to TRBJ2-1; D is possibly TRBD1 (7 bases). The germline CDR1 and CDR2 sequences are KGHDR and SFDVKD. This CDR3 has 16 amino acids. Trimming took 6 bases from V and 9 from J, leaving 23 bases between them. In nucleotides, the CDR3 is TGTGCCACCAGTAACCCCTCTTCGGAGGGGGCAACTGAGCAGTTCTTC. This gives the protein CATSNPSSEGATEQFF.

V gene TRBV4-2 combines with J gene TRBJ2-3; D might be TRBD2 (6 bases). CDR1 is LGHNA, CDR2 YNFKEQ, per germline. The CDR3 covers 17 residues. V lost 3 bases to trimming and J lost 1 base, with 17 bases between them. The CDR3 DNA sequence: TGTGCCAGCAGCCATGATGGGCGGGGCAGGGGCACAGATACGCAGTATTTT. Translation: CASSHDGRGRGTDTQYF.

Concerning this clonotype: A much larger clonotype is one base distant, so this may be a read error. This sequence joins TRBV20-1 and TRBJ2-5, with D maybe TRBD2 (5 bases). V was trimmed by 3 bases and J by 7 bases, leaving 15 bases between them. This CDR3 contains 13 residues. Germline V gene sequence: CDR1 DFQATT, CDR2 SNEGSKA (reference sequence). The CDR3 sequence is CSARGRTPRTQYF. CDR3 nucleotides: TGCAGTGCTAGGGGCAGGACTCCTCGGACCCAGTACTTC.

This clonotype was counted many times. The chain uses TRBV5-1 and TRBJ1-2; 7 bases align to TRBD1. The CDR3 sequence is 15 residues long. Per the germline V gene, CDR1 is SGHRS and CDR2 is YFSETQ. J was trimmed by 5 bases and V by 0 bases; bases with no gene match: 7. Here the CDR3 DNA reads TGCGCCAGCAGCTTGGCAGGGGGGCGGCTATATGGCTACACCTTC. It encodes CASSLAGGRLYGYTF.

A word on this clonotype: The junction departs from germline at one end; a sequencing error may be responsible. The chain recombines TRBV9 with TRBJ1-2; D not certain. CDR1 is SGDLS, CDR2 YYNGEE, per germline. The CDR3 has 14 residues. The CDR3 coding sequence is TGTGCCAGCAGCGTAGAAGAGGGTGCCTACGGCTGCACCTTC. Encoded protein: CASSVEEGAYGCTF.

As for this clonotype: A much bigger clone sits one base away, suggesting this may be a read error. The chain combines TRBV12-3 or TRBV12-4 with TRBJ1-5, with TRBD1 matching over 8 bases. This CDR3 spans 19 amino acids. The ends lost 1 base at V and 2 bases at J; junction bases unmatched: 13. This chain's CDR3 is CASSLGPQTGAYCNQPQHF. DNA of the CDR3: TGTGCCAGCAGTTTAGGCCCCCAGACAGGGGCATATTGCAATCAGCCCCAGCATTTT.

Many counts were recorded for this clonotype. The chain carries TRBV5-6 and TRBJ2-7; D is tentatively TRBD1 or TRBD2 (5 bases each). Germline V lookup: CDR1 SGHDT, CDR2 YYEEEE. V was trimmed by 5 bases and J by 12 bases, leaving 24 bases between them. CDR3 length: 14 residues. CDR3 DNA sequence: TGTGCCAGCAGTTCGAACTCAGGGAGCCGACCCAGGTACTTC. Residues: CASSSNSGSRPRYF.